This T cell receptor (beta chain) was documented in a study of CXCR3-negative and CXCR3-positive naive CD8 T cells. Study-wide background: About 150 million TRB reads in total, about 1.5 +/- 0.3 million per library. General study findings and limits: More hydrophobic TRB CDR3s were found in CXCR3-positive naive cells than in CXCR3-negative naive cells. Sequencing showed both naive subsets with comparably high diversity, and memory CD8+ cells much lower. From TRB CDR3 properties, TCR strength was inferred; surface CD5 did not differ between naive subsets.

Details on this clonotype: Antigen unknown.

5' RACE that incorporated UMI labels was used to prepare the TRB cDNA libraries. TCRdb processed the 5' RACE reads again and assigns one entry to each CDR3 protein, with no DNA. Found here are 140,000 to 150,000 distinct CDR3 sequences; the top ten clones hold roughly 0.27%. Germline assignment: CDR1 LNHDA and CDR2 SQIVND (reference sequence). The CDR3 runs 19 residues. Sequenced: naive CXCR3+ CD8+ T cells from blood. Documented subset: CD45RO-CCR7+CD27+CD95- naive CD8+ T cells expressing CXCR3 (TNR3+). The rearrangement uses TRBV19 and TRBJ1-5. The receptor was isolated from a human donor in good health. Some clones in this sample may be carry-over from other donors' samples. The CDR3 here is CASSIGRGGGVYSNQPQHF.